The T cell receptor (beta chain) described here comes from a study of tumor and adjacent non-tumor tissue in lung cancer. TCRbeta libraries were built with three rounds of nested PCR, modified from ARM-PCR. In TCRdb, the multiplex PCR reads were re-called with MiXCR into one record per CDR3 protein. The sample lists 90,000 to 110,000 distinct CDR3 sequences, 50% to 70% occurring once. V was shortened by 6 bases and J by 7 bases, with 16 bases between the two germline ends. Per germline, CDR1 MNHEY and CDR2 SVGEGT. The CDR3 contains 14 residues. No cell sorting was done before RNA was extracted from the tissue. Distant lung tissue was collected more than 3 cm away from the tumor edge.

The specimen was distant non-tumor lung tissue. This receptor was taken from a man aged 55-75 years with non-small cell lung cancer. The rearrangement links TRBV6-2 or TRBV6-3 to TRBJ2-1; tentative D call: TRBD2 (6 bases). This CDR3 reads CASRSTSGTNEQFF. The DNA of the CDR3 is TGTGCCAGCAGATCCACTAGTGGGACTAATGAGCAGTTCTTC.